This TCR beta chain is from a study of blood T cell repertoires in COVID-19. Original data processing: It was from reference gene primer amplification that nucleated cell counts were estimated. The method was immunoSEQ multiplex PCR; TCRdb's version includes in-frame clones alone and lacks a portion of them. The V and J calls and clone size were taken over from that table, and D and trimming were inferred from the DNA. The sample comprises 60,000 to 75,000 clones, 85% to 90% of which are singletons, and about a fifth rests with the top ten. V shed 4 bases and J shed 0 bases, with 11 bases lying between them. Germline CDR1 reads SGHNT; CDR2 reads YYREEE (reference sequence). This CDR3 has 16 residues. The table lists this clone with a count of one.

The clonotype originates from a woman of 80 years or more with active COVID-19. The rearrangement links TRBV5-4 to TRBJ2-6; the D gene is possibly TRBD1 (5 bases). The specimen sequenced was peripheral blood. Here the CDR3 reads CASSVTGISGANVLTF. The CDR3 DNA sequence: TGTGCCAGCAGCGTTACAGGAATCTCTGGGGCCAACGTCCTGACTTTC. The full variable domain, with the rest looked up from reference TRBV5-4 and TRBJ2-6, is ETGVTQSPTHLIKTRGQQVTLRCSSQSGHNTVSWYQQALGQGPQFIFQYYREEENGRGNFPPRFSGLQFPNYSSELNVNALELDDSALYLCASSVTGISGANVLTFGAGSRLTVL.